The 17 T cell receptor beta chains listed next were all sequenced from one sample in a study of T cell repertoires in cytomegalovirus infection. These receptors lack a known antigen. TCRdb fed the reads into MiXCR, producing one record per CDR3 protein. The sample has about 570,000 distinct CDR3 sequences; 35% to 50% are singletons. The sample was cultured PBMCs, taken from culture after CMV antigen stimulation. The receptors originated from a human donor in good health (CMV status not recorded). Some clones in this sample may be carry-over from other donors' samples.

This clonotype was detected only a few times. The V and J genes are TRBV7-4 and TRBJ2-1; D is unclear. CDR3 size: 15 residues. The V gene's germline CDR1 is SGHVT and CDR2 SQSDAQ. V was clipped by 1 base and J by 4 bases, with 11 bases between them. The CDR3 sequence: CASSLVGFEYNEQFF. In nucleotides, the CDR3 is TGTGCCAGCAGCTTAGTCGGGTTCGAATACAATGAGCAGTTCTTC.

This clonotype occurred a few times. The rearrangement uses TRBV6-6 and TRBJ2-1; the D gene is possibly TRBD2 (6 bases). In germline, CDR1 is MNHNY, CDR2 SVGAGI (reference sequence). Trimming pared 3 bases from V and 0 bases from J, leaving 12 bases between. The CDR3 covers 16 residues. The CDR3 loop reads CASSYLGGLSYNEQFF. For the CDR3, the DNA is TGTGCCAGCAGTTATCTGGGGGGACTCTCCTACAATGAGCAGTTCTTC.

This chain links TRBV6-6 with TRBJ2-1; 11 bases line up with TRBD1. The J segment lost 5 bases and the V segment lost 5 bases, leaving 8 bases of the junction unmatched. Germline CDR1 and CDR2: MNHNY and SVGAGI (reference sequence). There are 16 residues in the CDR3. CDR3: CASSPKRGQGDNEQFF. In nucleotides, the CDR3 is TGTGCCAGCAGTCCCAAAAGGGGACAGGGGGACAATGAGCAGTTCTTC.

This chain connects TRBV7-2 to TRBJ2-7, with D perhaps matching TRBD1 or TRBD2 (5 bases each). The CDR3 sequence is 12 residues long. Between the trimmed V and J ends, which lost 5 bases and 6 bases, there was a span of 11 bases. CDR1 is SGHTA, CDR2 FQGNSA, per germline. CDR3 bases: TGTGCCAGCAGCCTACCGGGACCCGAGCAGTACTTC. This codes for CASSLPGPEQYF.

This clonotype was seen more than once but under ten times. The J gene is TRBJ1-1, the V gene TRBV28, with 7 bases lining up with TRBD1. The CDR3 consists of 18 residues. Per the germline V gene, CDR1 is MDHEN and CDR2 is SYDVKM. The V gene end was trimmed by 1 base and the J gene end by 1 base; junction bases not matched to a gene: 12. The CDR3 protein is CASSLYPLEGATNTEAFF. Written as DNA, the CDR3 is TGTGCCAGCAGTTTATATCCCTTAGAGGGGGCGACGAACACTGAAGCTTTCTTT.

This clonotype was counted a single time. V and J are TRBV19 and TRBJ2-3, with D perhaps matching TRBD2 (6 bases). The CDR3 is made up of 14 amino acids. Trimming took 4 bases from V and 3 from J, leaving 11 bases between them. Germline CDR1 is LNHDA and CDR2 is SQIVND (reference sequence). In nucleotides, the CDR3 is TGTGCCAGTAGTAAGACTAGGTCGACAGATACGCAGTATTTT. This sequence encodes CASSKTRSTDTQYF.

A single count supports this clonotype. The CDR3 nucleotides are TGTGCCAGCAGTGGGGGGACAGGGGGTCTCCACTTT. Its protein product is CASSGGTGGLHF. The chain employs TRBV2 and TRBJ1-6, with 11 positions matching TRBD1. J lost 16 bases, V lost 4 bases, and 3 bases had no gene match. The CDR3 spans 12 residues. Germline V gene lookup returns CDR1 SNHLY and CDR2 FYNNEI.

This rearrangement joins TRBV7-2 to TRBJ2-7; TRBD1 matches 7 bases. The trim removed 5 bases at V and 6 bases at J, leaving 7 bases unmatched. Germline V gene data show CDR1 as SGHTA and CDR2 as FQGNSA. This CDR3 contains 13 residues. The CDR3 is CASSQQGSREQYF. The CDR3 DNA reads TGTGCCAGCAGCCAACAGGGGTCTCGCGAGCAGTACTTC. Filled out from reference TRBV7-2 and TRBJ2-7, the complete variable domain reads GAGVSQSPSNKVTEKGKDVELRCDPISGHTALYWYRQSLGQGLEFLIYFQGNSAPDKSGLPSDRFSAERTGGSVSTLTIQRTQQEDSAVYLCASSQQGSREQYFGPGTRLTVT.

This clonotype was counted a few times. This chain joins TRBV20-1 and TRBJ1-1; D is unresolved. The CDR3 has 15 amino acids. Germline V lookup: CDR1 DFQATT, CDR2 SNEGSKA (reference sequence). V lost 0 bases and J lost 3, with 14 bases in between. CDR3 sequence reads: CSARDSRVWDTEAFF. The CDR3 bases are TGCAGTGCTAGAGATTCGAGGGTATGGGACACTGAAGCTTTCTTT.

This chain connects TRBV20-1 to TRBJ2-5, with D perhaps given as TRBD1 or TRBD2 (6 bases each). V shed 6 bases and J shed 5 bases, with 19 bases lying between them. This CDR3 is built from 14 residues. Germline-derived CDR1 and CDR2 are DFQATT and SNEGSKA (reference sequence). CDR3 sequence: CSAQSWGAGETQYF. Here the CDR3 DNA reads TGCAGTGCCCAGTCATGGGGGGCGGGGGAGACCCAGTACTTC.

The V gene is TRBV11-2, the J gene TRBJ2-7; TRBD1 might be the D (6 bases). There are 15 residues in the CDR3. Trimming left V 5 bases short and J 6 bases short, with 20 bases between. Per the germline V gene, CDR1 is SGHAT and CDR2 is FQNNGV. The CDR3 here is CASSTRRTVSGEQYF. The CDR3 DNA follows: TGTGCCAGCAGCACACGCCGGACAGTTTCGGGCGAGCAGTACTTC.

The chain couples TRBV29-1 to TRBJ2-6; D uncertain. CDR3 length equals 17 residues. The V gene lost 1 base and the J gene lost 0 bases, with 13 bases spanning the gap. Germline V lookup: CDR1 SQVTM, CDR2 ANQGSEA. The CDR3 spells CSVEVSPAPSGANVLTF. The CDR3 region has the DNA TGCAGCGTTGAAGTTTCGCCAGCTCCCTCTGGGGCCAACGTCCTGACTTTC.

The CDR3 DNA sequence: TGTGCCAGCAAGATGCGGGGGGAGGGAAACACCATATATTTT. It encodes CASKMRGEGNTIYF. The chain recombines TRBV7-2 with TRBJ1-3; D is perhaps TRBD1 (5 bases). This CDR3 has 14 amino acids. Germline CDR1 is SGHTA and CDR2 is FQGNSA. V was clipped by 7 bases and J by 4 bases, with 14 bases between them.

The V gene is TRBV2, the J gene TRBJ1-6, with TRBD1 matching 9 bases. The CDR3 extends over 15 amino acids. Germline CDR1 is SNHLY and CDR2 is FYNNEI. V dropped 6 bases and J dropped 10; count of bases not matched to a gene: 10. CDR3 sequence: CASSPTGGLGSPLHF. Here the CDR3 DNA reads TGTGCCAGCAGCCCGACAGGGGGGTTAGGATCACCCCTCCACTTT.

This clonotype was found a few times. V and J are TRBV7-8 and TRBJ2-1, with 8 bases matching TRBD2. V was clipped by 4 bases and J by 0 bases; unmatched bases: 5. In germline, CDR1 is SGHVS, CDR2 FQNEAQ. The CDR3 has 16 residues. CDR3 sequence (DNA): TGTGCCAGCAGCTCGGGAGGGGGGAACTCCTACAATGAGCAGTTCTTC. Encoded protein: CASSSGGGNSYNEQFF. Drawing the rest from reference TRBV7-8 and TRBJ2-1, the complete variable domain is GAGVSQSPRYKVAKRGQDVALRCDPISGHVSLFWYQQALGQGPEFLTYFQNEAQLDKSGLPSDRFFAERPEGSVSTLKIQRTQQEDSAVYLCASSSGGGNSYNEQFFGPGTRLTVL.

The chain carries TRBV12-5 and TRBJ1-5; possibly TRBD1 for D (5 bases). This CDR3 is built from 14 residues. Germline CDR1 reads LGHNT; CDR2 reads FRNRAP. Trimming shortened V by 8 bases and J by 7 bases, and 18 bases separated the two germline ends. CDR3 sequence: CASSRGPGKQPQHF. Written as DNA, the CDR3 is TGTGCTAGTAGCCGGGGCCCGGGGAAACAGCCCCAGCATTTT.

This sequence joins TRBV7-8 and TRBJ1-5, with TRBD1 matching over 9 bases. The CDR3 consists of 15 residues. Germline V gives CDR1 SGHVS, CDR2 FQNEAQ. J was trimmed by 6 bases and V by 0 bases; bases with no gene match: 3. CDR3 in amino acids: CASSLATGGIQPQHF. CDR3 DNA: TGTGCCAGCAGCTTAGCGACAGGGGGTATTCAGCCCCAGCATTTT.